This entry is about one TCR beta chain. In the authors' methods: Amplification of reference gene primers provided the estimated nucleated cell counts. TCRdb's table, derived via immunoSEQ multiplex PCR, lists solely in-frame clones and lacks some. V and J calls and clone size come straight from that table; D and trimming were deduced from the DNA. The profile shows under 500,000 clones, about 85% of them singletons. The sample is drawn from a study of blood T cell repertoires in COVID-19. CDR3 length: 14 amino acids. Germline CDR1 MDHEN, CDR2 SYDVKM. The V end was cut by 5 bases, the J end by 0 bases, with 11 bases between.

This TCR was recovered from a young woman with acute COVID-19. This sequence joins TRBV28 and TRBJ2-7; D is perhaps TRBD2 (6 bases). The sequenced material came from PBMCs or T cells enriched from blood (not recorded which). The CDR3 bases are TGTGCCAGCAGTGGGGGGAGTAGCTCCTACGAGCAGTACTTC. Translating gives CASSGGSSSYEQYF.